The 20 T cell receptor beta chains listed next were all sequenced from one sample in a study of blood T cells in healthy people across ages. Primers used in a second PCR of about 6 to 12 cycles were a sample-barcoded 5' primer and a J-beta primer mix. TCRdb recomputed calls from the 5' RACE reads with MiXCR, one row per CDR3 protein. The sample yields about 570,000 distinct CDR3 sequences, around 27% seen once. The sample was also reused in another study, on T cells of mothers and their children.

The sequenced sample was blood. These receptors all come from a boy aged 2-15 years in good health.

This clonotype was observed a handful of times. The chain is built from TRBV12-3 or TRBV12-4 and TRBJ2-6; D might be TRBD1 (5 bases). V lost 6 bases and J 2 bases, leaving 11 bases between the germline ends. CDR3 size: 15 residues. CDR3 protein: CASSSTGPGANVLTF. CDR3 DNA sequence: TGTGCCAGCAGCTCAACAGGCCCTGGGGCCAACGTCCTGACTTTC.

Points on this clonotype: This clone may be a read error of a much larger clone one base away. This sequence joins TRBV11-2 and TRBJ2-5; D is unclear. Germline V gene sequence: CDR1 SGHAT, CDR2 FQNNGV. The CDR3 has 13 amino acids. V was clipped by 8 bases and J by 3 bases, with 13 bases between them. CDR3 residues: CASGPGEKETQYF. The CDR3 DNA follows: TGTGCCAGCGGCCCAGGAGAGAAAGAGACCCAGTACTTC.

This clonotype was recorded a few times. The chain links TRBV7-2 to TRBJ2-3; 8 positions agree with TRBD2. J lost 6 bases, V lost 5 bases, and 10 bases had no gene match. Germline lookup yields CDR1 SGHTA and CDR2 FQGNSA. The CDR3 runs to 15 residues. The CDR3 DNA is TGTGCCAGCAGCCCAACTAGCGGTCGTATGGATACGCAGTATTTT. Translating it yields CASSPTSGRMDTQYF.

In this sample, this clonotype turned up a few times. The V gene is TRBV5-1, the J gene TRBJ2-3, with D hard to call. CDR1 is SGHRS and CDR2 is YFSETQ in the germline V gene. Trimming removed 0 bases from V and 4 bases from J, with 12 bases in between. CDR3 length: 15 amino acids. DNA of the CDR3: TGCGCCAGCAGCTTGGGAAACGCACCCGCAGATACGCAGTATTTT. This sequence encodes CASSLGNAPADTQYF.

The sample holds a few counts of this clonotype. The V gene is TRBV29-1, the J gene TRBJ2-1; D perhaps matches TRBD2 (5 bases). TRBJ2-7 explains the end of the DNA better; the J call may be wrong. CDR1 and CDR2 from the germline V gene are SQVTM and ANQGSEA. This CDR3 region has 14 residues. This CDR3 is CSVSRARTPYEQYF. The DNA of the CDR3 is TGCAGCGTTTCACGGGCGCGGACTCCATACGAGCAGTACTTC.

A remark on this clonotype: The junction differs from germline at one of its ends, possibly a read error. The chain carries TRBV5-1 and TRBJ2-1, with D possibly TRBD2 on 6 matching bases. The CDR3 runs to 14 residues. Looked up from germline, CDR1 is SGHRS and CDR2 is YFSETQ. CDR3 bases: TGCGCCAGCAGCTTGGATAGCGGATACACTGAGCAGTTCTTC. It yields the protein CASSLDSGYTEQFF.

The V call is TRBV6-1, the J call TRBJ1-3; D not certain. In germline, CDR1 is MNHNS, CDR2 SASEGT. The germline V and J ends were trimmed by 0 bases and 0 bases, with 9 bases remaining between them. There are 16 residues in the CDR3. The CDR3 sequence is CASSEAEPNSGNTIYF. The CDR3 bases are TGTGCCAGCAGTGAAGCTGAACCGAACTCTGGAAACACCATATATTTT.

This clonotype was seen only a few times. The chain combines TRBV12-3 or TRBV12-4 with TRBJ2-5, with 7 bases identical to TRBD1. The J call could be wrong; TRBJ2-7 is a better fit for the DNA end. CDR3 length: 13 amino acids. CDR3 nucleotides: TGTGCCAGCGGCACAGGGGCCCCTTACGAGCAGTACTTC. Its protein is CASGTGAPYEQYF.

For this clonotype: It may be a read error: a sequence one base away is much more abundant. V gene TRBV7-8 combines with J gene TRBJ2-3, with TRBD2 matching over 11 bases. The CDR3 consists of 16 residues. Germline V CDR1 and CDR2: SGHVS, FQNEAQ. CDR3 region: CACSLEGLAVADTQYF. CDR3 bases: TGTGCCTGCAGCTTAGAGGGACTAGCGGTGGCAGATACGCAGTATTTT.

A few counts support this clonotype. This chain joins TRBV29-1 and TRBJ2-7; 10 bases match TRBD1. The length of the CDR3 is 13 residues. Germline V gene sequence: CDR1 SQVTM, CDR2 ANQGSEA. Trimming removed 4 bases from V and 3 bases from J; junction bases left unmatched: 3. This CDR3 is CSVGWTGGYEQYF. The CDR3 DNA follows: TGCAGCGTTGGCTGGACAGGGGGCTACGAGCAGTACTTC.

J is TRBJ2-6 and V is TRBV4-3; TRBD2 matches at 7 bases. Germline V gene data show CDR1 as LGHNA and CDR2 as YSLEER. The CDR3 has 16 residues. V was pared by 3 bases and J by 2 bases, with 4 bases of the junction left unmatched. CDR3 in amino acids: CASSHVGGAGANVLTF. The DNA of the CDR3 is TGCGCCAGCAGCCACGTGGGAGGGGCTGGGGCCAACGTCCTGACTTTC.

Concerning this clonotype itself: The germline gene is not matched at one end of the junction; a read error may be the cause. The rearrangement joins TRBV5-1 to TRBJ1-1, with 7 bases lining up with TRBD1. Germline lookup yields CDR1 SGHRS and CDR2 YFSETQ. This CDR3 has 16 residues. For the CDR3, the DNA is TGCGCCAGCAGCGGAACATGGGACAGAATGAACACTGAAGCTATCTTT. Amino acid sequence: CASSGTWDRMNTEAIF.

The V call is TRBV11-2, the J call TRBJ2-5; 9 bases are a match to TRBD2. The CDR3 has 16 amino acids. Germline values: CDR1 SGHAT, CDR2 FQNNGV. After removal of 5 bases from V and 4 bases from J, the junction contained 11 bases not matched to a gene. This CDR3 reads CASSPNSGGRGETQYF. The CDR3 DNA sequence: TGTGCCAGCAGCCCGAATAGCGGGGGTCGAGGAGAGACCCAGTACTTC.

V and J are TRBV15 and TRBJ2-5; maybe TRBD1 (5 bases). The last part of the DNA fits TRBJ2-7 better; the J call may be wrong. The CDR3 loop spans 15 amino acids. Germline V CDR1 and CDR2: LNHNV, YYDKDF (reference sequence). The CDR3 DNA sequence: TGTGCCACCAGCAGGGAAGATGGGGCGTCCTACGAGCAGTACTTC. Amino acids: CATSREDGASYEQYF.

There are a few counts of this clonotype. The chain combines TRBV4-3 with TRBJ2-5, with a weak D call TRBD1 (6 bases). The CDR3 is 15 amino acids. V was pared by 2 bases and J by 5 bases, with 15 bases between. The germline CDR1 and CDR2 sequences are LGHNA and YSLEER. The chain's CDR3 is CASSQTTGSGETQYF. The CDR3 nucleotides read TGCGCCAGCAGCCAAACGACAGGAAGCGGTGAGACCCAGTACTTC.

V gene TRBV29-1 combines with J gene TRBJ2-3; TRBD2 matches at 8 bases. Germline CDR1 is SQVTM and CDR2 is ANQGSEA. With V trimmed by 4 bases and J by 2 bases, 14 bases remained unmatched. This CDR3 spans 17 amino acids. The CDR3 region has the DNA TGCAGCGTTGCCGGGGGACTAGGAATTATTGACACAGATACGCAGTATTTT. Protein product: CSVAGGLGIIDTDTQYF.

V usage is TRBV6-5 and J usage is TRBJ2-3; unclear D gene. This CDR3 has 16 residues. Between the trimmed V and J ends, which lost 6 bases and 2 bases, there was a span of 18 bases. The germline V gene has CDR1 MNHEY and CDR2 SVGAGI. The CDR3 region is CASRSDLNSPTDTQYF. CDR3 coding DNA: TGTGCCAGCAGATCCGACCTAAACAGCCCCACAGATACGCAGTATTTT.

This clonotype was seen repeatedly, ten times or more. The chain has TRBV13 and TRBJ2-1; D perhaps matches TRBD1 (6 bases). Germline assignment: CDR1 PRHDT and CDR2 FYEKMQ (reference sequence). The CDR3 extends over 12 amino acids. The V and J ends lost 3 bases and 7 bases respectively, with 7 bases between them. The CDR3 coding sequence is TGTGCCAGCAGCTTCAGGGGTAATGAGCAGTTCTTC. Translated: CASSFRGNEQFF.

The CDR3 sequence: CASSDYGTSGVPVQETQYF. CDR3 bases: TGTGCCAGCAGTGACTACGGGACTAGCGGGGTACCAGTCCAAGAGACCCAGTACTTC. The V call is TRBV9, the J call TRBJ2-5; 13 bases align to TRBD2. CDR1 and CDR2 from the germline V gene are SGDLS and YYNGEE. The CDR3 loop spans 19 amino acids. V lost 5 bases and J lost 1; bases outside the gene matches: 14. Full variable domain (missing parts from reference TRBV9 and TRBJ2-5): DSGVTQTPKHLITATGQRVTLRCSPRSGDLSVYWYQQSLDQGLQFLIQYYNGEERAKGNILERFSAQQFPDLHSELNLSSLELGDSALYFCASSDYGTSGVPVQETQYFGPGTRLLVL.

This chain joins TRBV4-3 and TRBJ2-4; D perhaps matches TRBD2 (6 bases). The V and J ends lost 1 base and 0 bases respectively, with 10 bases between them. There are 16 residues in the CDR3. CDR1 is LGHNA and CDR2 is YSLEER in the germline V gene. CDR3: CASSQAVGLAKNIQYF. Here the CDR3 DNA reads TGCGCCAGCAGCCAAGCGGTGGGACTAGCCAAAAACATTCAGTACTTC.